This T cell receptor beta chain comes out of a study of T cell repertoires in cytomegalovirus infection (dated by TCRdb to about 2019). With regard to the full study: Because public TCR beta signatures pointed to carriage of CMV infection together with the matching HLA type, the HLA type of each donor mattered for the analysis.

This clonotype was seen a few times. The clone's antigen remains unknown. Per-base quality was not reported, and no clone a single base away is much larger than it. Sequencing relied on an Illumina HiSeq 1500. In-frame beta chains were kept once TCRdb had trimmed the public reads at Q25 with fastp and called clones with MiXCR. All rows with the same CDR3 protein become a single entry with the most common DNA and genes. This sample has around 120,000 distinct CDR3 sequences in its table, and about 24% of those were observed once. The top ten hold approximately 35% of the sample. What the authors observed across the whole study: Cumulative frequency of public TCR beta family members discriminated carriers of CMV infection plus the relevant HLA type in this cohort and an independent approximately 340-donor cohort. The ex vivo response was dominated by HLA-C-restricted CMV-specific TCR beta clonotypes, and the single most frequent clonotype in two of eight donors was supplied by these HLA-C-restricted clonotypes.

V loses 1 base of germline sequence and J loses 10 bases, and the interval between the two ends is 13 bases. The germline V gene (reference sequence) specifies SEHNR as CDR1 and FQNEAQ as CDR2. The CDR3 spans 14 residues, from the cysteine through the phenylalanine. The only DNA kept is the CDR3, 42 bases in frame from the first base. Material: PBMCs, sequenced either directly or after in vitro stimulation (not recorded which). The TCR comes from a human donor in good health (CMV status not recorded). Some clones in this sample may be carry-over from other donors' samples. The chain is assembled from TRBV7-9 and TRBJ1-4, and possibly TRBD1, on 6 matching bases. The base sequence is TGTGCCAGCAGCTTAGGCGACACCAGGGGAAAACTGTTTTTT. Its protein product is CASSLGDTRGKLFF. Extended through the reference TRBV7-9 and TRBJ1-4 proteins, this CDR3 yields the full variable domain: DTGVSQNPRHKITKRGQNVTFRCDPISEHNRLYWYRQTLGQGPEFLTYFQNEAQLEKSRLLSDRFSAERPKGSFSTLEIQRTEQGDSAMYLCASSLGDTRGKLFFGSGTQLSVL.